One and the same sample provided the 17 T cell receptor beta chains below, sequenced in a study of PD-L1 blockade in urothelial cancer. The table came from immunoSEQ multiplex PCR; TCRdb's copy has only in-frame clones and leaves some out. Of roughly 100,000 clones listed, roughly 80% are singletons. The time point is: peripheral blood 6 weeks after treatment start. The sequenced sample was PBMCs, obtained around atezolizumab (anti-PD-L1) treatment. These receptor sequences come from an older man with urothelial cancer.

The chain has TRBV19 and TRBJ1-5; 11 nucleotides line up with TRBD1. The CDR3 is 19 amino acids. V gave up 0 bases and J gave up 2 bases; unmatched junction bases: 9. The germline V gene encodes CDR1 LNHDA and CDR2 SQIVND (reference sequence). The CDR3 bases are TGTGCCAGTAGTATAGATGTGGGACAGGGGGGCGGACGCAATCAGCCCCAGCATTTT. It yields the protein CASSIDVGQGGGRNQPQHF.

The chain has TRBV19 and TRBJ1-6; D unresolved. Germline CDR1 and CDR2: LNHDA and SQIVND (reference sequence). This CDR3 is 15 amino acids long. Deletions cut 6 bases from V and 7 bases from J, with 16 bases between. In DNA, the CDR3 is TGTGCCAGTAGCCCCCGCGGGGTGGTAAATTCACCCCTCCACTTT. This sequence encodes CASSPRGVVNSPLHF.

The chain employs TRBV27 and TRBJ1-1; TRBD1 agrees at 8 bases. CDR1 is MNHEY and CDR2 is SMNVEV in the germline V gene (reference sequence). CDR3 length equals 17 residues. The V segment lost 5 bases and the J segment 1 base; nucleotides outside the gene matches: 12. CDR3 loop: CASSADRGLSSNTEAFF. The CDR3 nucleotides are TGTGCCAGCAGTGCCGACAGGGGACTATCGTCGAACACTGAAGCTTTCTTT.

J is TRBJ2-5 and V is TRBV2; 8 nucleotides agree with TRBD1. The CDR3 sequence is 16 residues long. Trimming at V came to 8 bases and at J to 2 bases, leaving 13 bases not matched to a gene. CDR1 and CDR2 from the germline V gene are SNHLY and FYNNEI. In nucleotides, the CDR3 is TGTGCCAGCGAGGGCCCCGACAGGGGTAATCAAGAGACCCAGTACTTC. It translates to CASEGPDRGNQETQYF.

The CDR3 protein is CASSPGVTYEQYF. The CDR3 DNA reads TGTGCCAGCAGCCCCGGGGTTACCTACGAGCAGTACTTC. This rearrangement joins TRBV5-4 to TRBJ2-7; TRBD2 might be the D (5 bases). The CDR3 totals 13 residues. Looked up from germline, CDR1 is SGHNT and CDR2 is YYREEE (reference sequence). Trimming removed 4 bases at V and 2 bases at J, with 10 bases between.

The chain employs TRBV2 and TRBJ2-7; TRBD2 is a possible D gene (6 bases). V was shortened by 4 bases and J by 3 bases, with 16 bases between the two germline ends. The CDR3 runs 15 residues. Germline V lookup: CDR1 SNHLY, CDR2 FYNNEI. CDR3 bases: TGTGCCAGCAGTGGGCGGAGACTAGACAGCTACGAGCAGTACTTC. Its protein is CASSGRRLDSYEQYF. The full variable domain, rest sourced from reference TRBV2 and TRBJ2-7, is EPEVTQTPSHQVTQMGQEVILRCVPISNHLYFYWYRQILGQKVEFLVSFYNNEISEKSEIFDDQFSVERPDGSNFTLKIRSTKLEDSAMYFCASSGRRLDSYEQYFGPGTRLTVT.

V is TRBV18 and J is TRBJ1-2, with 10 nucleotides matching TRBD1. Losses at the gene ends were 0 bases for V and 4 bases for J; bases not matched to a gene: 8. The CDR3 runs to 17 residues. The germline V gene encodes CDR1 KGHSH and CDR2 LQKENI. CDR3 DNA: TGTGCCAGCTCACCACCCTCATCGACAGGGGGCGGCTATGGCTACACCTTC. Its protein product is CASSPPSSTGGGYGYTF.

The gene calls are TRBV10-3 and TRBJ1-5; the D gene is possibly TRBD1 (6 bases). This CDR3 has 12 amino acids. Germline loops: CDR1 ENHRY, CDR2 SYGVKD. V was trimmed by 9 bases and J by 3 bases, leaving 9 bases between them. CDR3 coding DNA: TGTGCCATTGGACAGATCAATCAGCCCCAGCATTTT. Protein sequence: CAIGQINQPQHF.

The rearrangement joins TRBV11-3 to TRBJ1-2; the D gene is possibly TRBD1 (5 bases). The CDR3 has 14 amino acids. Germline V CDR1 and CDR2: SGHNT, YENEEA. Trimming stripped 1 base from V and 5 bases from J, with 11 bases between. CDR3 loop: CASSLADSLYGYTF. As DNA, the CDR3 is TGTGCCAGCAGCTTAGCAGACAGCTTATATGGCTACACCTTC.

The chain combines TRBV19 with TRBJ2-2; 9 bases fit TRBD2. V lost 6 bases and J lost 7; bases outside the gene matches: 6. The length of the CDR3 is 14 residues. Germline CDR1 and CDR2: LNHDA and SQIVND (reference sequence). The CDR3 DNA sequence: TGTGCCAGTAGCCGGACTAGCGATAACGGGGAGCTGTTTTTT. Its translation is CASSRTSDNGELFF.

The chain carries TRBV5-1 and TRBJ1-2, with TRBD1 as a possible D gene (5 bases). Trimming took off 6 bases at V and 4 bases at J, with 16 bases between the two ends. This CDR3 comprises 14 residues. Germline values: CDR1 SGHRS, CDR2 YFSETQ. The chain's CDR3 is CASTEGTVTYGYTF. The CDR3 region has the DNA TGCGCCAGCACCGAGGGGACTGTTACCTATGGCTACACCTTC.

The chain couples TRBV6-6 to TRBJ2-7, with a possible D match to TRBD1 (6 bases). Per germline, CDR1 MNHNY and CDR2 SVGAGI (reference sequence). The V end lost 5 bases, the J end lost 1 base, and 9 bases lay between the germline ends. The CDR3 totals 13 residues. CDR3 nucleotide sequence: TGTGCCAGCAGTCCGGGACATTCCTACGAGCAGTACTTC. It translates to CASSPGHSYEQYF.

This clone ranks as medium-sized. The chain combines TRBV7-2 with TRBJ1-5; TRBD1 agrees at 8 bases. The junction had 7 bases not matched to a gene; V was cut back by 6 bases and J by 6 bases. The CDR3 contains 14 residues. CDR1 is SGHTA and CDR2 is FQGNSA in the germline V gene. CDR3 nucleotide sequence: TGTGCCAGCAGACCACAGGGGGTGGCTCAGCCCCAGCATTTT. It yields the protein CASRPQGVAQPQHF.

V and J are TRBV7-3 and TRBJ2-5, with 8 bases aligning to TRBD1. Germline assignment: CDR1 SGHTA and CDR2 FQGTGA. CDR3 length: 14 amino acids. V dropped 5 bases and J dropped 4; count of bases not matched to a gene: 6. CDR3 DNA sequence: TGTGCCAGCAGCCGGGACAGGATGGCAGAGACCCAGTACTTC. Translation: CASSRDRMAETQYF. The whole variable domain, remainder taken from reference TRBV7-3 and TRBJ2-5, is GAGVSQTPSNKVTEKGKYVELRCDPISGHTALYWYRQSLGQGPEFLIYFQGTGAADDSGLPNDRFFAVRPEGSVSTLKIQRTERGDSAVYLCASSRDRMAETQYFGPGTRLLVL.

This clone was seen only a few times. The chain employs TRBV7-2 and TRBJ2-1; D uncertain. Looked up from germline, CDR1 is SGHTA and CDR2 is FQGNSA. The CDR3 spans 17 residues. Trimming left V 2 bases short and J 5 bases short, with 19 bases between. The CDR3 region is CASSLPTPLRANNEQFF. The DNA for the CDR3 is TGTGCCAGCAGCTTACCCACCCCGCTCCGCGCGAACAATGAGCAGTTCTTC.

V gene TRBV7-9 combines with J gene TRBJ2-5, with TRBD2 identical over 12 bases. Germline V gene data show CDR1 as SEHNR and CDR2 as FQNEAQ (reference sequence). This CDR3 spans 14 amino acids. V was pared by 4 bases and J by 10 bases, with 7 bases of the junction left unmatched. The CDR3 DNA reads TGTGCCAGCAGCTCCCTAGCGGGGGGGCGGGTCCAGTACTTC. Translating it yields CASSSLAGGRVQYF.

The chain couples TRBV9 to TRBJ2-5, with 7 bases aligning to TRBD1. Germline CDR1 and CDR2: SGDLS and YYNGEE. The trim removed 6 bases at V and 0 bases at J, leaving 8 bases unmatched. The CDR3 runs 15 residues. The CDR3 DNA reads TGTGCCAGCACCTCGGGACAGAATTACCAAGAGACCCAGTACTTC. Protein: CASTSGQNYQETQYF. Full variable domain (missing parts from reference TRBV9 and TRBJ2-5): DSGVTQTPKHLITATGQRVTLRCSPRSGDLSVYWYQQSLDQGLQFLIQYYNGEERAKGNILERFSAQQFPDLHSELNLSSLELGDSALYFCASTSGQNYQETQYFGPGTRLLVL.